These 19 T cell receptor beta chains were sequenced from one sample in a study of human T cells and chemical hapten exposure. Time point: pre-sensitization, week 0. Regarding treatment: therapeutic diphenylcyclopropenone sensitization with weekly scalp DPC. Via MiXCR, TCRdb re-called the RACE reads, giving one row per CDR3 protein. Seen here are tens of thousands of distinct CDR3 sequences, around 11% observed once, and the top ten hold 4.5% to 6%. The starting material was whole blood, obtained in connection with sensitization to the hapten diphenylcyclopropenone (DPC). These receptors were taken from a woman between 25 and 40 years old with alopecia areata. Some clones in this sample may be carry-over from other donors' samples.

This clonotype was found a few times. This rearrangement joins TRBV29-1 to TRBJ2-7; 8 nucleotides agree with TRBD2. From germline, CDR1 is SQVTM and CDR2 ANQGSEA. The CDR3 has 13 amino acids. V lost 6 bases and J lost 6; bases outside the gene matches: 10. This CDR3 reads CSVKSGSRLEQYF. In DNA form, the CDR3 reads TGCAGCGTCAAAAGCGGGAGCAGACTCGAGCAGTACTTC.

Regarding this clonotype: This may come from a read error, since a much larger clone is one base off. The chain joins TRBV7-3 to TRBJ2-3; D not resolved. The length of the CDR3 is 13 residues. Between the trimmed V and J ends, which lost 3 bases and 5 bases, there was a span of 9 bases. CDR1 and CDR2 from the germline V gene are SGHTA and FQGTGA. The CDR3 reads CASSLAHIDTQYF. DNA of the CDR3: TGTGCCAGCAGCTTGGCTCACATAGATACGCAGTATTTT.

This clonotype was seen more than once but under ten times. This rearrangement joins TRBV20-1 to TRBJ2-1; 13 bases match TRBD2. The germline V gene encodes CDR1 DFQATT and CDR2 SNEGSKA (reference sequence). The J segment lost 4 bases and the V segment lost 3 bases, leaving 12 bases of the junction unmatched. The CDR3 is 18 amino acids. Here the CDR3 reads CSASTGGPGLAGYNEQFF. The CDR3 region has the DNA TGCAGTGCTAGCACAGGGGGCCCGGGACTAGCGGGGTACAATGAGCAGTTCTTC.

This clonotype was detected a few times. This chain links TRBV4-3 with TRBJ2-3; 10 nucleotides align to TRBD1. Looked up from germline, CDR1 is LGHNA and CDR2 is YSLEER. This CDR3 has 18 residues. V shed 1 base and J 2 bases; nucleotides not matched to a gene: 9. DNA for the CDR3: TGCGCCAGCAGCCAAGCTGGTGGGGGGACAGGGGTCACAGATACGCAGTATTTT. Translating gives CASSQAGGGTGVTDTQYF.

The gene calls are TRBV3-1 and TRBJ1-6; D gene ambiguous. Germline CDR1 LGHDT, CDR2 YNNKEL (reference sequence). Trimming stripped 0 bases from V and 7 bases from J, with 7 bases between. The CDR3 is made up of 14 amino acids. As DNA, the CDR3 is TGTGCCAGCAGCCAAGATTACGGGAATTCACCCCTCCACTTT. Translation: CASSQDYGNSPLHF.

The chain couples TRBV5-1 to TRBJ2-5, with D possibly being TRBD1 (5 bases). The CDR3 spans 13 residues. V lost 2 bases, J lost 2 bases, and 7 bases lay in between. Germline V gene lookup returns CDR1 SGHRS and CDR2 YFSETQ. The CDR3 nucleotides are TGCGCCAGCAGCTTAAGACAGCAAGAGACCCAGTACTTC. Translation gives CASSLRQQETQYF.

Many counts were recorded for this clonotype. The rearrangement uses TRBV5-1 and TRBJ1-6; 7 bases are a match to TRBD1. CDR3 length: 15 residues. Germline CDR1 is SGHRS and CDR2 is YFSETQ. V was pared by 0 bases and J by 7 bases, with 4 bases of the junction left unmatched. CDR3 nucleotides: TGCGCCAGCAGCTTGGTTACAGGGGAAAATTCACCCCTCCACTTT. As protein: CASSLVTGENSPLHF.

The chain combines TRBV7-6 with TRBJ2-7; 10 nucleotides match TRBD2. Germline-derived CDR1 and CDR2 are SGHVS and FNYEAQ. V gave up 4 bases and J gave up 7 bases; unmatched junction bases: 22. CDR3 length: 19 residues. CDR3 sequence: CASSSGTSYGTSGIREQYF. For the CDR3, the DNA is TGTGCCAGCAGCTCAGGGACATCCTACGGAACTAGCGGGATACGGGAGCAGTACTTC.

The chain is built from TRBV7-8 and TRBJ2-5; 11 bases map to TRBD2. Germline V gene data show CDR1 as SGHVS and CDR2 as FQNEAQ. The CDR3 extends over 17 amino acids. Unmatched junction bases numbered 8, after V lost 1 base and J lost 4 bases. The CDR3 region is CASSLGASGRRGETQYF. The DNA for the CDR3 is TGTGCCAGCAGCTTAGGGGCTAGCGGGAGGCGAGGAGAGACCCAGTACTTC.

This clonotype was recorded at least ten times. The genes are TRBV19 and TRBJ2-1; TRBD2 agrees at 7 bases. Germline V gives CDR1 LNHDA, CDR2 SQIVND (reference sequence). The CDR3 runs 13 residues. Unmatched junction bases numbered 3, after V lost 4 bases and J lost 6 bases. Here the CDR3 reads CASSTGRGNEQFF. The CDR3 nucleotides are TGTGCCAGTAGTACAGGGAGGGGCAATGAGCAGTTCTTC.

J is TRBJ2-3 and V is TRBV20-1; 10 bases fit TRBD1. The germline V gene encodes CDR1 DFQATT and CDR2 SNEGSKA (reference sequence). V shed 0 bases, J shed 5 bases, and the junction held 2 bases outside the gene matches. CDR3 length: 14 amino acids. The CDR3 loop reads CSAREGTGVDTQYF. In DNA, the CDR3 is TGCAGTGCTAGAGAAGGGACAGGGGTAGATACGCAGTATTTT.

This rearrangement joins TRBV7-9 to TRBJ1-6, with D uncertain. The V gene's germline CDR1 is SEHNR and CDR2 FQNEAQ (reference sequence). The CDR3 runs to 15 residues. V lost 5 bases to trimming and J lost 12 bases, with 20 bases between them. This CDR3 is CASSPGLGPSLPLHF. CDR3 in DNA: TGTGCCAGCAGCCCCGGGCTAGGTCCAAGTTTACCCCTCCACTTT.

The chain has TRBV28 and TRBJ1-1, with unresolved D. The length of the CDR3 is 13 residues. Germline loops: CDR1 MDHEN, CDR2 SYDVKM. V lost 7 bases, J lost 1 base, and 10 bases lay in between. CDR3 protein: CASTRYTNTEAFF. The CDR3 DNA reads TGTGCCAGCACCCGATACACGAACACTGAAGCTTTCTTT.

This clonotype was observed a few times. The genes are TRBV21-1 and TRBJ2-4; TRBD1, the table's D call, lacks a check against the DNA. TRBV21-1 has pseudogene status. The CDR3 extends over 15 amino acids. The CDR3 DNA reads TGTGCCAGCAGCAGGGGTACAGGGGTTCAGAACATTCAGTACTTC. Residues: CASSRGTGVQNIQYF.

The CDR3: CASSGRANTGELFF. As DNA, the CDR3 is TGTGCCAGCTCCGGGAGGGCCAACACCGGGGAGCTGTTTTTT. The chain links TRBV2 to TRBJ2-2; 8 bases match TRBD2. Germline V lookup: CDR1 SNHLY, CDR2 FYNNEI. With 8 bases clipped from V and 2 bases from J, the junction kept 4 bases outside the gene matches. The CDR3 consists of 14 residues.

This clonotype has a count of ten or more. This chain connects TRBV11-2 to TRBJ2-4; 7 bases align to TRBD1. The germline V gene encodes CDR1 SGHAT and CDR2 FQNNGV. J lost 6 bases, V lost 5 bases, and 7 bases had no gene match. The CDR3 spans 14 residues. CDR3 DNA: TGTGCCAGCAGCCCAGGGACAGTACTAAACATTCAGTACTTC. It codes for CASSPGTVLNIQYF.

The chain has TRBV28 and TRBJ2-7, with D hard to call. Germline V gene sequence: CDR1 MDHEN, CDR2 SYDVKM. The CDR3 has 14 amino acids. Trimming pared 6 bases from V and 5 bases from J, leaving 17 bases between. DNA of the CDR3: TGTGCCAGCAGCCCCCTGCAATTTGGCCACGAGCAGTACTTC. This codes for CASSPLQFGHEQYF. The variable domain in full, with the rest retrieved from reference TRBV28 and TRBJ2-7, is DVKVTQSSRYLVKRTGEKVFLECVQDMDHENMFWYRQDPGLGLRLIYFSYDVKMKEKGDIPEGYSVSREKKERFSLILESASTNQTSMYLCASSPLQFGHEQYFGPGTRLTVT.

This clonotype occurred many times. This chain links TRBV7-3 with TRBJ2-2; a weak D match, TRBD1 (6 bases). The germline V and J ends were trimmed by 4 bases and 3 bases, with 24 bases remaining between them. The CDR3 length is 19 residues. Germline V gene sequence: CDR1 SGHTA, CDR2 FQGTGA. CDR3 nucleotides: TGTGCCAGCAGCTCTACCTCCTCCCACAGGGTTAGGGACACCGGGGAGCTGTTTTTT. The encoded protein is CASSSTSSHRVRDTGELFF.

This clonotype was picked up many times. The V gene is TRBV5-1, the J gene TRBJ2-5, with TRBD2 matching over 9 bases. The CDR3 runs 22 residues. J gave up 5 bases and V 7 bases, and 33 bases lay outside the gene matches. In germline, CDR1 is SGHRS, CDR2 YFSETQ. The DNA for the CDR3 is TGCGCCAGCGCGTCGACTCTAAGAGCGGCGAACCTCAGCGGGAGGCCGAAGGAGACCCAGTACTTC. Its protein product is CASASTLRAANLSGRPKETQYF.